This TCR beta chain was sequenced during a study of liver allograft versus peripheral blood T cells. In the study overall: Comparisons were made between T cell receptor repertoires found in transplanted livers and those circulating in recipients' peripheral blood.

This clonotype is medium-sized (0.01 to 0.1%) within its sample. TCRdb fed the reads into MiXCR, producing one record per CDR3 protein. The repertoire holds about 13,000 distinct CDR3 sequences, with approximately 17% as singletons. Trimming took off 5 bases at V and 4 bases at J, with 5 bases between the two ends. The V gene's germline CDR1 is SQVTM and CDR2 ANQGSEA. The CDR3 is made up of 10 amino acids. The rearrangement links TRBV29-1 to TRBJ1-2; no clear D gene. The receptor comes from a human patient who had a liver transplant. Some T cells here may be from the graft donor. The DNA of the CDR3 is TGCAGCGTTCTGTCCTATGGCTACACCTTC. Translated, it gives CSVLSYGYTF. Full variable domain (missing parts from reference TRBV29-1 and TRBJ1-2): SAVISQKPSRDICQRGTSLTIQCQVDSQVTMMFWYRQQPGQSLTLIATANQGSEATYESGFVIDKFPISRPNLTFSTLTVSNMSPEDSSIYLCSVLSYGYTFGSGTRLTVV.